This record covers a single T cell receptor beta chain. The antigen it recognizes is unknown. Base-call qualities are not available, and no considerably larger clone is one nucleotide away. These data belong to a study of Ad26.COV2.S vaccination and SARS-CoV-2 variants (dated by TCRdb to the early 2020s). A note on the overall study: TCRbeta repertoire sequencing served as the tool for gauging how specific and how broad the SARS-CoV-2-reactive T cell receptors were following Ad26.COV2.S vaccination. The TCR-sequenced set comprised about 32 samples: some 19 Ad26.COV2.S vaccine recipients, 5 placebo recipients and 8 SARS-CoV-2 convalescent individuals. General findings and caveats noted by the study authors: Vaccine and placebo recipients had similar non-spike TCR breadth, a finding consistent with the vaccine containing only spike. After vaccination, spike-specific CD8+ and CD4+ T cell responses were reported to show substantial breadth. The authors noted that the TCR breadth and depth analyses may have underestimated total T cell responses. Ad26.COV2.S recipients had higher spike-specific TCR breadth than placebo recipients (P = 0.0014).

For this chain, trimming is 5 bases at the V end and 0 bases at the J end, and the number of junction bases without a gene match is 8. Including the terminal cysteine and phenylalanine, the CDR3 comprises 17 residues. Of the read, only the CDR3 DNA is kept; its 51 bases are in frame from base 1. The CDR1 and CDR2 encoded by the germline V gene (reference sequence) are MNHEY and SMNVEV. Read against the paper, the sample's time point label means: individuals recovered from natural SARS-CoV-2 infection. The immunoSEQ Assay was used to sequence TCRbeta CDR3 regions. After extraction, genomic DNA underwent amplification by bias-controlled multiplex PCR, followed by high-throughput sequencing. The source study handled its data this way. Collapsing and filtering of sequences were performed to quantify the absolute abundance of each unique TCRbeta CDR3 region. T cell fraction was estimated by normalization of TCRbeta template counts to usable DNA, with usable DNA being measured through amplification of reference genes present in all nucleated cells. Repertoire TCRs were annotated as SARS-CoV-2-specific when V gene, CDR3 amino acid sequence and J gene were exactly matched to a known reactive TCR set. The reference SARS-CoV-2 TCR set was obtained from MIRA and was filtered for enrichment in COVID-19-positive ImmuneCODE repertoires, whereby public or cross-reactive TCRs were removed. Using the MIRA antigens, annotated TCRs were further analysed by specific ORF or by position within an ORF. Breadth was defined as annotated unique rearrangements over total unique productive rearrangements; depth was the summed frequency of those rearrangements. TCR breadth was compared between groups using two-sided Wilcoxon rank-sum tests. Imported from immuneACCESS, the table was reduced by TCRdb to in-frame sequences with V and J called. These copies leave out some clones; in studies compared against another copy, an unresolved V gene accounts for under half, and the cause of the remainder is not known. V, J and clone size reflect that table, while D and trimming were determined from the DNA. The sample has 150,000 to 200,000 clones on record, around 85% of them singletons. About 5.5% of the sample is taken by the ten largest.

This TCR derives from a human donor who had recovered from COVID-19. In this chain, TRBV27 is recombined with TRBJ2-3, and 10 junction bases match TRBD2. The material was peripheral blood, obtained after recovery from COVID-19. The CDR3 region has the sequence CASSTVLAGKSTDTQYF. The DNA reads TGTGCCAGCAGTACCGTACTAGCGGGGAAAAGCACAGATACGCAGTATTTT.